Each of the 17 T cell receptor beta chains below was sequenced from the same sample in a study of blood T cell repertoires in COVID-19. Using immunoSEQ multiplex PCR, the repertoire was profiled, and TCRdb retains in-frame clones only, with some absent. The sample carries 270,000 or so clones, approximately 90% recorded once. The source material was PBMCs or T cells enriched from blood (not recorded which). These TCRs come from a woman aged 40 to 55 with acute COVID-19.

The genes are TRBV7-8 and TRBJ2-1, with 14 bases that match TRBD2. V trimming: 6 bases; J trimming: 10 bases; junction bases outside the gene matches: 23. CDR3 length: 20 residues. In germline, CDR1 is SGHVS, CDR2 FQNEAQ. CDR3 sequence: CASRPPPGLAGASPFGEQFF. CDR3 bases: TGTGCCAGCAGACCCCCTCCGGGACTAGCGGGAGCTTCCCCCTTCGGGGAGCAGTTCTTC.

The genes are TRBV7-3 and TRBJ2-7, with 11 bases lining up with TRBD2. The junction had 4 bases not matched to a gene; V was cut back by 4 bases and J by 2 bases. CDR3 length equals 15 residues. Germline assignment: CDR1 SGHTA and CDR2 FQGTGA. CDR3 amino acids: CASSSGLAAPYEQYF. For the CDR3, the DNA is TGTGCCAGCAGCTCGGGACTAGCGGCTCCCTACGAGCAGTACTTC.

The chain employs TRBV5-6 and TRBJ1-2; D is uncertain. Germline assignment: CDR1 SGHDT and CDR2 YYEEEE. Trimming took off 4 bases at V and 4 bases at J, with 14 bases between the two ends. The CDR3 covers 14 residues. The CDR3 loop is CASSLGSGSYGYTF. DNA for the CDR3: TGTGCCAGCAGCCTGGGCTCCGGGAGCTATGGCTACACCTTC. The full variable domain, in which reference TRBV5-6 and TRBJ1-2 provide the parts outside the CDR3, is DAGVTQSPTHLIKTRGQQVTLRCSPKSGHDTVSWYQQALGQGPQFIFQYYEEEERQRGNFPDRFSGHQFPNYSSELNVNALLLGDSALYLCASSLGSGSYGYTFGSGTRLTVV.

This CDR3 is CASSLVGLDYGYTF. CDR3 in DNA: TGTGCCAGCAGCTTGGTGGGGCTCGACTATGGCTACACCTTC. The V gene is TRBV5-4, the J gene TRBJ1-2; D might be TRBD1 (5 bases). CDR3 size: 14 residues. The ends were cut back, 0 bases at V and 3 bases at J, with 9 bases in the middle. The germline V gene has CDR1 SGHNT and CDR2 YYREEE (reference sequence). The entire variable domain, with the rest obtained from reference TRBV5-4 and TRBJ1-2, is as follows: ETGVTQSPTHLIKTRGQQVTLRCSSQSGHNTVSWYQQALGQGPQFIFQYYREEENGRGNFPPRFSGLQFPNYSSELNVNALELDDSALYLCASSLVGLDYGYTFGSGTRLTVV.

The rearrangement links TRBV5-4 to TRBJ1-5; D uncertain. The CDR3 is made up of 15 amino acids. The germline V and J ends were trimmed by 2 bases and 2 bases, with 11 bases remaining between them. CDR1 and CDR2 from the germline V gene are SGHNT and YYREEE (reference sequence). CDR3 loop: CASSFNPTGNQPQHF. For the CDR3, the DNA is TGTGCCAGCAGCTTTAATCCCACAGGCAATCAGCCCCAGCATTTT.

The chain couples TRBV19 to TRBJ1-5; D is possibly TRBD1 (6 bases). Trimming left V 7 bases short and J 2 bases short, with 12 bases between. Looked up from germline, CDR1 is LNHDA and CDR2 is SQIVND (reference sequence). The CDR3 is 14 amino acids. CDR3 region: CASNQGGGNQPQHF. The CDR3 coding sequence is TGTGCCAGTAATCAAGGGGGAGGCAATCAGCCCCAGCATTTT.

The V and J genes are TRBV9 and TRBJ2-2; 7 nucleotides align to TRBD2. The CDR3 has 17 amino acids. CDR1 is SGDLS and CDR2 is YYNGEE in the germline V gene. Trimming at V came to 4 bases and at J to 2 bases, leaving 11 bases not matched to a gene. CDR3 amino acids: CASSPRVGGSNTGELFF. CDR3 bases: TGTGCCAGCAGCCCCCGTGTGGGGGGGAGTAACACCGGGGAGCTGTTTTTT.

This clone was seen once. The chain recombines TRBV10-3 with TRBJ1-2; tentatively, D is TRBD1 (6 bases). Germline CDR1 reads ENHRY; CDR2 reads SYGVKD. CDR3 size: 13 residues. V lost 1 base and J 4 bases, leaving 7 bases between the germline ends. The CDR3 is CAISELDSYGYTF. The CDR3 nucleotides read TGTGCCATCAGTGAGTTGGACAGCTATGGCTACACCTTC.

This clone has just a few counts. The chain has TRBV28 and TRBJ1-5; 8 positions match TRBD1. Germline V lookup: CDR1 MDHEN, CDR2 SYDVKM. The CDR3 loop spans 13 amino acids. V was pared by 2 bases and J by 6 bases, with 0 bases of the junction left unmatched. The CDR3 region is CASSLDRGQPQHF. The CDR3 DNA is TGTGCCAGCAGTTTAGACAGGGGTCAGCCCCAGCATTTT.

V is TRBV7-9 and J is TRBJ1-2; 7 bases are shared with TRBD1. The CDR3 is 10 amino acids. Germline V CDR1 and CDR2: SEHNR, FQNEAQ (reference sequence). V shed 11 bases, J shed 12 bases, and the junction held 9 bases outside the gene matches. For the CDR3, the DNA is TGTGCCTCTCAAGGACAGGTGAACACCTTC. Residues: CASQGQVNTF.

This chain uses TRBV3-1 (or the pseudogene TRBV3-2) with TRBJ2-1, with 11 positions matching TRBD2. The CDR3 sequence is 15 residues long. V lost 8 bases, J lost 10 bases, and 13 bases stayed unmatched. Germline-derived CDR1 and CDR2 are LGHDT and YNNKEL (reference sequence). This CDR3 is CASLSTSGIWGEQFF. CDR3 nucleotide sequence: TGTGCCAGCTTATCGACTAGCGGGATATGGGGGGAGCAGTTCTTC.

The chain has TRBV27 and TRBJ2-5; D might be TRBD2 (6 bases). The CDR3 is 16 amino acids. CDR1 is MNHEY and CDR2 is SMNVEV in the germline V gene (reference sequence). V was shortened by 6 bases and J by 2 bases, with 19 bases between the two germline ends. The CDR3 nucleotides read TGTGCCAGCAGGATAGGACTACCAAGAACGCAAGAGACCCAGTACTTC. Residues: CASRIGLPRTQETQYF.

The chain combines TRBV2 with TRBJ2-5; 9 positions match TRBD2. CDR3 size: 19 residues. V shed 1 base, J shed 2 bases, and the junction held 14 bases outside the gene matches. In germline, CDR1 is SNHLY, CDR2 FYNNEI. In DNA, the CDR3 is TGTGCCAGCAGTGAAGTTATTAGCGGGAGATTAATTCGGCAAGAGACCCAGTACTTC. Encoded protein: CASSEVISGRLIRQETQYF.

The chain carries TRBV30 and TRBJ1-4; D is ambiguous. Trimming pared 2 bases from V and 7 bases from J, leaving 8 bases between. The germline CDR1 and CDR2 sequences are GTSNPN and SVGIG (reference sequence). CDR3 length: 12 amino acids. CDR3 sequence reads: CAWSKGGEKLFF. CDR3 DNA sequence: TGTGCCTGGAGTAAAGGCGGTGAAAAACTGTTTTTT.

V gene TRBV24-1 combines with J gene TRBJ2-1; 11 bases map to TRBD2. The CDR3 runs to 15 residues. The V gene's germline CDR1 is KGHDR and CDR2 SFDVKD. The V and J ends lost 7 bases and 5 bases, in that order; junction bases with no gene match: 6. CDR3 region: CATSRGTSGNNEQFF. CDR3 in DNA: TGTGCCACCAGCCGAGGGACTAGCGGAAACAATGAGCAGTTCTTC.

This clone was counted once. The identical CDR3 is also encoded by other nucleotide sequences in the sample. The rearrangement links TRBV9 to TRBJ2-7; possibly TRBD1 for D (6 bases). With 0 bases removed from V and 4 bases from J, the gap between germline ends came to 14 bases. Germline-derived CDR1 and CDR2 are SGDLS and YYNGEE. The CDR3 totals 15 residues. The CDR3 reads CASSVAAGAGYEQYF. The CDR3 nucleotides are TGTGCCAGCAGCGTAGCAGCAGGGGCAGGATACGAGCAGTACTTC. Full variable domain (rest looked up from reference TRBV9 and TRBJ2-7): DSGVTQTPKHLITATGQRVTLRCSPRSGDLSVYWYQQSLDQGLQFLIQYYNGEERAKGNILERFSAQQFPDLHSELNLSSLELGDSALYFCASSVAAGAGYEQYFGPGTRLTVT.

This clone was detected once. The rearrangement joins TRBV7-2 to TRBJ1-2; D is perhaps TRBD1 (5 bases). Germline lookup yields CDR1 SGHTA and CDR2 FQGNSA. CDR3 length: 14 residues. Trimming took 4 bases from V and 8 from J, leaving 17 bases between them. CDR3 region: CASSSQTAKAGYTF. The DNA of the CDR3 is TGTGCCAGCAGCTCCCAGACAGCAAAGGCCGGCTACACCTTC.